This TCR beta chain was profiled in a study of T cells in Graves' hyperthyroidism and ophthalmopathy. About this clonotype: This may stem from a read error, because a much larger clone lies one nucleotide away.

CDR3 length: 14 amino acids. Germline CDR1 and CDR2: ENHRY and SYGVKD. The TCR beta CDR3 regions underwent amplification using RNA transcripts as the source. HTBI primers drove first-round RT-PCR of the TCR CDR3. TCRdb used MiXCR to reprocess the multiplex PCR reads, holding one entry per CDR3 protein. This table holds a few hundred thousand distinct CDR3 sequences, just over 45% found once. The definition of stable Graves' hyperthyroidism was no ophthalmopathy progression within 18 months. Any patient presenting with uncontrolled infection, other autoimmune disease, pregnancy or lactation was left out. Used for diagnoses were clinical symptoms, serum thyroxine and TRAb, thyroid ultrasound and orbital computed tomography.

The chain employs TRBV10-3 and TRBJ2-7, with 8 bases aligning to TRBD2. The sequence was obtained from a woman younger than 35 with Graves' hyperthyroidism. The material sequenced was peripheral blood or thyroid tissue (not recorded which). The CDR3 DNA sequence: TGTGCCATCGGTGAGTGGGAGCGGGAGAGCGAGCAGTACTTC. Its protein is CAIGEWERESEQYF.